This T cell receptor beta chain was identified in a study of cytomegalovirus exposure and HLA in healthy donors. Study observations and caveats: In a later analysis, TCR beta V- and J-gene trimming showed a link to a missense DCLRE1C variant.

Note on this clone: Its antigen is unidentified.

In the PCR, 60 Vbeta and 13 Jbeta primers were used. The data were produced by immunoSEQ multiplex PCR, yet TCRdb's version contains in-frame clones alone and is incomplete. The data contain 150,000 to 200,000 clones, 75% to 90% of them singletons. V dropped 1 base and J dropped 8; count of bases not matched to a gene: 20. Germline loops: CDR1 SGHKS, CDR2 YYEKEE (reference sequence). CDR3 size: 20 residues. V is TRBV5-5 and J is TRBJ2-1, with 11 bases identical to TRBD2. This receptor was obtained from a woman aged 18-35 years in good health and CMV-seronegative. Specimen: PBMCs. The CDR3 DNA reads TGTGCCAGCAGCTTGCGGTTAACTAGCGGGGGCCCTACCTTCTTGGATGAGCAGTTCTTC. This sequence encodes CASSLRLTSGGPTFLDEQFF.